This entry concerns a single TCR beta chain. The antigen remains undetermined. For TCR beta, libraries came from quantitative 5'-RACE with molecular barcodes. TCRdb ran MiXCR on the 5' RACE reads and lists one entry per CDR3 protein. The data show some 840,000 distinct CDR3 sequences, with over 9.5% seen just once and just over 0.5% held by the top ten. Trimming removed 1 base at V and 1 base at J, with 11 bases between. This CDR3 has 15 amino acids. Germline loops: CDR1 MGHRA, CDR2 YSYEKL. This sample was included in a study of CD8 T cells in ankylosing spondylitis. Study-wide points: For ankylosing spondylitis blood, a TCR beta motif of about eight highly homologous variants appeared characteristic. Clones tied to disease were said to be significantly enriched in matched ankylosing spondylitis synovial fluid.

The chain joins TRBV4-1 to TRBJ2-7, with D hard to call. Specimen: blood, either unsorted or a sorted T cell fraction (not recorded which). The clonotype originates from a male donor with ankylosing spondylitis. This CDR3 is CASSQVAQPSYEQYF. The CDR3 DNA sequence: TGCGCCAGCAGCCAAGTGGCACAGCCTTCCTACGAGCAGTACTTC.